This TCR beta chain was sequenced in a study of regulatory T cells in long-lasting Graves disease. From germline, CDR1 is SGHTA and CDR2 FQGNSA. CDR3 length: 16 residues. V shed 7 bases and J 4 bases; nucleotides not matched to a gene: 12. At least ten counts were recorded for this clonotype. Relying on iRepertoire HTBI primers and Arm-PCR of CDR3 regions, the team built TCR beta libraries. TCRdb ran MiXCR on the multiplex PCR reads and lists one entry per CDR3 protein. Found here are about 240,000 distinct CDR3 sequences, around 20% of them singletons; the top ten hold approximately 14%. Indicated time point: newly diagnosed GD, antithyroid drugs for less than 3 months. Scientists built the TCR library using RNA that was extracted from PBMCs.

The TCR comes from a female donor with Graves disease. The J gene is TRBJ2-3, the V gene TRBV7-2; 9 bases agree with TRBD2. The sequenced sample was peripheral blood mononuclear cells (PBMCs), obtained at new diagnosis, from a patient treated with antithyroid drugs. The CDR3 DNA reads as TGTGCCAGCATCAAGAGGGCGGGGGGGTTGGCAGATACGCAGTATTTT. It yields the protein CASIKRAGGLADTQYF.